These T cell receptor beta chains were read from a single sample in a study of blood T cell repertoires in COVID-19. The table came from immunoSEQ multiplex PCR; TCRdb's copy has only in-frame clones and leaves some out. The repertoire holds approximately 240,000 clones, with around 83% as singletons. The sample comprised PBMCs or T cells enriched from blood (not recorded which). The receptors shown here come from a woman aged 40-49 years with acute COVID-19. CDR3s include the opening cysteine and the closing phenylalanine or tryptophan. The order of the fields is J gene, D gene, V gene, clone size, CDR3 DNA, CDR3 protein. D genes are given only for firm matches. Some rows mark clone size as missing; the rest say once, few, many or name a class of expanded clone.

TRBJ1-3 - TRBV20-1 - TGCAGTGCTAGTGTCGGATCGGGCTCTGGAAACACCATATATTTT CSASVGSGSGNTIYF
TRBJ2-1 TRBD2 TRBV28 once TGTGCCAGCAGTCATGGGACTAGCGGAAACAATGAGCAGTTCTTC CASSHGTSGNNEQFF
TRBJ2-7 TRBD2 TRBV28 once TGTGCCAGCAGAGGACTAGCGAACCTCTACGAGCAGTACTTC CASRGLANLYEQYF
TRBJ2-5 TRBD1 TRBV24-1 - TGTGCCACCAGTGGGGTCCAGACAGGGCCGGGAACGAGGACCCAGTACTTC CATSGVQTGPGTRTQYF
TRBJ2-7 - TRBV3-1/TRBV3-2 - TGTGCCAGCAGCCGTGGAAGGAGCGAGCAGTACTTC CASSRGRSEQYF
TRBJ1-2 - TRBV2 many TGTGCCAGCAGTCAGGGTAAACTCTATGGCTACACCTTC CASSQGKLYGYTF
TRBJ2-3 - TRBV15 few TGTGCCACCAGCAGACAGGGATGGACAGATACGCAGTATTTT CATSRQGWTDTQYF
TRBJ1-1 - TRBV19 - TGTGCCAGTAGACCGGGACAAGAGAACACTGAAGCTTTCTTT CASRPGQENTEAFF
TRBJ1-2 TRBD1 TRBV7-9 once TGTGCCAGCAGCGTCGGGACAGGGGGCAGGCATGGCTACACCTTC CASSVGTGGRHGYTF
TRBJ2-3 - TRBV7-8 - TGTGCCAGCAGCCCTTTGGGCCGAAAGGAAGATACGCAGTATTTT CASSPLGRKEDTQYF
TRBJ1-3 - TRBV30 - TGTGCCTGGAGTGGCGGCTACTCTGGAAACACCATATATTTT CAWSGGYSGNTIYF
TRBJ1-6 - TRBV28 - TGTGCCAGCAGTTTGGCAGGCTATTCACCCCTCCACTTT CASSLAGYSPLHF
TRBJ2-2 - TRBV18 - TGTGCCAGCTCACCAGCGGTTCTGTCGGTCCGTGCGAACACCGGGGAGCTGTTTTTT CASSPAVLSVRANTGELFF
TRBJ1-3 TRBD1 TRBV12-3/TRBV12-4 once TGTGCCAGCAGGACAGGGGCCGTGGACACCATATATTTT CASRTGAVDTIYF
TRBJ1-1 TRBD1 TRBV7-2 once TGTGCCAGCAGCCCAGGGGACAGGGCCATGAACACTGAAGCTTTCTTT CASSPGDRAMNTEAFF
TRBJ2-1 TRBD1 TRBV30 - TGTGCCTGGAGGGGACAGGGGATTTACAATGAGCAGTTCTTC CAWRGQGIYNEQFF
TRBJ2-3 - TRBV30 once TGTGCCTGGAGTGCCTCTCGGGATACGCAGTATTTT CAWSASRDTQYF
TRBJ2-1 TRBD2 TRBV18 once TGTGCCAGCTCACCGGGACTAGCGCAATACAATGAGCAGTTCTTC CASSPGLAQYNEQFF
TRBJ2-2 TRBD1 TRBV7-2 - TGTGCCAGCAGCCCTCCCAGGGGGCGAAAGGGGGAGCTGTTTTTT CASSPPRGRKGELFF
TRBJ2-7 TRBD2 TRBV18 - TGTGCCAGCTCACCACAGGCAGGGACGGTGGGACTAGCGGTCTCCTACGAGCAGTACTTC CASSPQAGTVGLAVSYEQYF
TRBJ1-6 - TRBV6-5 - TGTGCCAGCAGTTACTCCGTACTCTATTCACCCCTCCACTTT CASSYSVLYSPLHF
TRBJ1-6 TRBD1 TRBV3-1/TRBV3-2 many TGTGCCAGCAGCCAAAGGACAGGGGGTTCCTATAATTCACCCCTCCACTTT CASSQRTGGSYNSPLHF
TRBJ2-1 TRBD2 TRBV3-1/TRBV3-2 few TGTGCCAGCAGCCAAAGACTAGCATCACGCAATGAGCAGTTCTTC CASSQRLASRNEQFF
TRBJ2-4 - TRBV28 - TGTGCCAGCAGCTGGGAGACCCTAGCCAAAAACATTCAGTACTTC CASSWETLAKNIQYF
TRBJ2-1 - TRBV5-6 - TGTGCCAGCAGCTTTGGGACAGCGAGGGGAGGCAATGAGCAGTTCTTC CASSFGTARGGNEQFF
TRBJ1-6 - TRBV7-3 once TGTGCCAGCAGCTCGGGGACAAATAATTCACCCCTCCACTTT CASSSGTNNSPLHF
TRBJ2-1 TRBD2 TRBV7-2 - TGTGCCAGCAGCGTCAGCGGGGACTACAATGAGCAGTTCTTC CASSVSGDYNEQFF
TRBJ2-7 TRBD1 TRBV6-5 - TGTGCCAGCAGTTACTCACCGGGACAGTCCTACGAGCAGTACTTC CASSYSPGQSYEQYF
TRBJ2-2 TRBD1 TRBV7-8 - TGTGCCAGCAGCTCCGCCGCGGGACAGGGGTCTCCCGGGGAGCTGTTTTTT CASSSAAGQGSPGELFF
TRBJ2-3 - TRBV7-9 - TGTGCCAGCACCTCCCCCCAGGGCACAGATACGCAGTATTTT CASTSPQGTDTQYF
TRBJ1-3 - TRBV6-2/TRBV6-3 - TGTGCCAGCAGCCAAGCCGGAAACACCATATATTTT CASSQAGNTIYF
TRBJ2-1 TRBD2 TRBV28 - TGTGCCAGCAGTTTCGGGCTAGCGGGAATCGGAAAGGACAATGAGCAGTTCTTC CASSFGLAGIGKDNEQFF
TRBJ2-1 TRBD2 TRBV19 - TGTGCCAGTAGTATTTTAGCGGGAAATAACAATGAGCAGTTCTTC CASSILAGNNNEQFF
TRBJ1-2 - TRBV7-9 once TGTGCCAGCAGCTCCTCCCTACAGAACTATGGCTACACCTTC CASSSSLQNYGYTF
TRBJ2-7 - TRBV13 - TGTGCCAGCAGCCCGGGGTCCCAGCGCTACGAGCAGTACTTC CASSPGSQRYEQYF
TRBJ1-2 - TRBV24-1 - TGTGCCACCAGTGATCGTCGGACGACAGCGATCTATGGCTACACCTTC CATSDRRTTAIYGYTF
TRBJ2-1 - TRBV15 - TGTGCCACCAGCATCAATACTAGCCCCAGCTCCTACAATGAGCAGTTCTTC CATSINTSPSSYNEQFF
TRBJ1-1 - TRBV6-5 once TGTGCCAGTGCCCCTGCGGGGCTTGGGGCTTTCTTT CASAPAGLGAFF
TRBJ2-1 TRBD2 TRBV5-1 - TGCGCCAGCAGCTTGGGGGAGGGATACAATGAGCAGTTCTTC CASSLGEGYNEQFF
TRBJ1-5 - TRBV2 - TGTGCCAGCAGGTTGGGCAGGGGTAGCAATCAGCCCCAGCATTTT CASRLGRGSNQPQHF
TRBJ2-3 TRBD2 TRBV4-1 - TGCGCCAGCAGCCGACTAGCGGGGCCTGTCACAGATACGCAGTATTTT CASSRLAGPVTDTQYF
TRBJ2-3 - TRBV28 - TGTGCCAGCAGTCGTACAGATACGCAGTATTTT CASSRTDTQYF
TRBJ2-1 TRBD2 TRBV6-2/TRBV6-3 - TGTGCCAGCAGTGACGCGGGGGGGCCCCACAATGAGCAGTTCTTC CASSDAGGPHNEQFF
TRBJ2-2 - TRBV11-3 - TGTGCCAGCAGCCCCCCCCGCGGTAGCGGCAACACCGGGGAGCTGTTTTTT CASSPPRGSGNTGELFF
TRBJ1-3 TRBD1 TRBV2 few TGTGCCAGCAGTCCGACAGGGATTGGAAACACCATATATTTT CASSPTGIGNTIYF
TRBJ2-1 - TRBV29-1 - TGCAGCGTTTTAGGCCTTAGGACGGGAGCCTTGGATGAGCAGTTCTTC CSVLGLRTGALDEQFF
TRBJ2-2 TRBD1 TRBV3-1/TRBV3-2 - TGTGCCAGCAGCCAAGAAACCAACGTGGGACAGATAGTTGGGAACACCGGGGAGCTGTTTTTT CASSQETNVGQIVGNTGELFF
TRBJ2-7 - TRBV7-2 - TGTGCCAGCAGTCCAGGGGGGACACGCGCAGATGAGCAGTACTTC CASSPGGTRADEQYF
TRBJ2-6 - TRBV4-3 - TGCGCCAGCAGCCAAGATGGGAGGATGAGCTCTGGGGCCAACGTCCTGACTTTC CASSQDGRMSSGANVLTF
TRBJ1-2 TRBD1 TRBV9 - TGTGCCAGCAGCGTAGCCTCGACAGGGGAAGAGGGCTACACCTTC CASSVASTGEEGYTF
TRBJ2-5 TRBD2 TRBV7-2 - TGTGCCAGCAGCTTGGGGTCGGGGGGGGCCTTCGAGACCCAGTACTTC CASSLGSGGAFETQYF